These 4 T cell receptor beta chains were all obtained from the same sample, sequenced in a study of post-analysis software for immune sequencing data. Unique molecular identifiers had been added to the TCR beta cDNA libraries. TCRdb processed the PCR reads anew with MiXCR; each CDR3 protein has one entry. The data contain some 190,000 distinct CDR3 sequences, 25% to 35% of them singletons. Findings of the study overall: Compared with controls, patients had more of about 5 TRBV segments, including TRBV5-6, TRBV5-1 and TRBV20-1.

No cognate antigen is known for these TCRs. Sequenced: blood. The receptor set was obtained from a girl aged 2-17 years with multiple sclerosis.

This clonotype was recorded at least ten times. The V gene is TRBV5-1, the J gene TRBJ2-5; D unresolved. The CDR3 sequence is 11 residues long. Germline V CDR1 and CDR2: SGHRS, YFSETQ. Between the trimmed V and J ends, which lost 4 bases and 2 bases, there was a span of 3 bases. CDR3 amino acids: CASSTQETQYF. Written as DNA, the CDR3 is TGCGCCAGCAGCACGCAAGAGACCCAGTACTTC.

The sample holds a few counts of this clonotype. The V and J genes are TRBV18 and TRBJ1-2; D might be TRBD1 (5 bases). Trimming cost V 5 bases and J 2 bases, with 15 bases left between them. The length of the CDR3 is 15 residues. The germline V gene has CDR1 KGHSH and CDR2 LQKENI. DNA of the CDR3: TGTGCCAGCTCATCCCTTCAGGGAGGCAACTATGGCTACACCTTC. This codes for CASSSLQGGNYGYTF.

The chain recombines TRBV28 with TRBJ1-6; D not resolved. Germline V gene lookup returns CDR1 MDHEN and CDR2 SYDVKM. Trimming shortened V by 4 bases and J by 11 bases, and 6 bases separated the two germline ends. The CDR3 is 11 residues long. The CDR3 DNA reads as TGTGCCAGCAGTTCGTCTCCACCCCTCCACTTT. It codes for CASSSSPPLHF.

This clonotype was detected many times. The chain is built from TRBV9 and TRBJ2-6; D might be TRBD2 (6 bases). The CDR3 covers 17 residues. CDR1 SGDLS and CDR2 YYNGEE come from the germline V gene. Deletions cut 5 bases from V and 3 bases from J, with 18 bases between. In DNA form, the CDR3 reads TGTGCCAGCAGTTGGACCGGGAGTCCCAGTGGGGCCAACGTCCTGACTTTC. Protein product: CASSWTGSPSGANVLTF.